The 29 T cell receptor beta chains given below trace back to one sample, sequenced in a study of blood T cells in healthy people across ages. The second PCR ran about 6 to 12 cycles with a sample-barcoded 5' primer and J-beta primers. In TCRdb, the 5' RACE reads were re-called with MiXCR into one record per CDR3 protein. Here the sample spans about a million distinct CDR3 sequences, just over 50% being singletons. What was sequenced was blood. The receptors were sampled from a woman aged 55-70 years in good health.

The chain links TRBV7-9 to TRBJ1-1, with D possibly being TRBD1 (5 bases). V lost 7 bases and J lost 3, with 27 bases in between. The CDR3 has 18 amino acids. The germline gives CDR1 SEHNR, CDR2 FQNEAQ (reference sequence). The CDR3 loop reads CASTSRGPYWDEDTEAFF. CDR3 sequence (DNA): TGTGCCAGCACTTCCCGGGGCCCGTATTGGGATGAGGACACTGAAGCTTTCTTT.

The sample holds a few counts of this clonotype. The rearrangement uses TRBV5-1 and TRBJ2-3; 11 nucleotides agree with TRBD2. Germline assignment: CDR1 SGHRS and CDR2 YFSETQ. The CDR3 length is 18 residues. J lost 6 bases, V lost 6 bases, and 18 bases had no gene match. The CDR3 DNA reads as TGCGCCAGCACTCATGGACTAGCGGGTCCAGGACCTCGTGATACGCAGTATTTT. Its translation: CASTHGLAGPGPRDTQYF.

A note on this clonotype: The junction departs from germline at one end; a sequencing error may be responsible. The rearrangement uses TRBV7-9 and TRBJ1-6; D is perhaps TRBD1 (6 bases). This CDR3 has 14 amino acids. Germline lookup yields CDR1 SEHNR and CDR2 FQNEAQ (reference sequence). CDR3 sequence reads: CASSLSQGGSPPHF. CDR3 in DNA: TGTGCCAGCAGCTTGTCACAGGGAGGTTCACCCCCCCACTTT.

This clonotype was picked up one time. The rearrangement uses TRBV6-5 and TRBJ2-7, with TRBD2 matching 12 bases. Germline V lookup: CDR1 MNHEY, CDR2 SVGAGI. Losses at the gene ends were 8 bases for V and 6 bases for J; bases not matched to a gene: 11. This CDR3 region has 15 residues. CDR3 sequence: CASGQTTSGSFEQYF. In DNA, the CDR3 is TGTGCCAGCGGCCAAACGACTAGCGGGAGTTTCGAGCAGTACTTC.

In its sample, this clonotype was seen a few times. This chain uses TRBV29-1 with TRBJ2-1; TRBD1 matches 9 bases. CDR3 length equals 13 residues. V was clipped by 4 bases and J by 7 bases; unmatched bases: 5. CDR1 and CDR2 from the germline V gene are SQVTM and ANQGSEA. The CDR3 region has the DNA TGCAGCGTTGTTGGACAGGGGAGAAATGAGCAGTTCTTC. Translating gives CSVVGQGRNEQFF.

The chain joins TRBV4-3 to TRBJ2-1, with D uncertain. CDR1 is LGHNA, CDR2 YSLEER, per germline. Trimming shortened V by 0 bases and J by 3 bases, and 12 bases separated the two germline ends. The CDR3 covers 16 residues. CDR3 in DNA: TGCGCCAGCAGCCAAGACCCGGCCCGGATCTACAATGAGCAGTTCTTC. Amino acid sequence: CASSQDPARIYNEQFF.

The count of this clonotype is one. The chain combines TRBV21-1 with TRBJ2-5; the D call in the table, TRBD1, was not verified against the DNA. TRBV21-1 is designated a pseudogene. This CDR3 is 13 amino acids long. CDR3 in amino acids: CASPSGEEETQYF. In DNA form, the CDR3 reads TGTGCCAGCCCTTCAGGGGAAGAAGAGACCCAGTACTTC.

The chain carries TRBV28 and TRBJ2-7, with D possibly matching TRBD2 (5 bases). The CDR3 extends over 16 amino acids. Germline V CDR1 and CDR2: MDHEN, SYDVKM. Trimming removed 6 bases from V and 1 base from J, with 19 bases in between. CDR3 sequence reads: CASSRSRDLDSYEQYF. CDR3 nucleotides: TGTGCCAGCAGCCGATCCCGGGATTTAGATTCCTACGAGCAGTACTTC. Full variable domain (missing parts from reference TRBV28 and TRBJ2-7): DVKVTQSSRYLVKRTGEKVFLECVQDMDHENMFWYRQDPGLGLRLIYFSYDVKMKEKGDIPEGYSVSREKKERFSLILESASTNQTSMYLCASSRSRDLDSYEQYFGPGTRLTVT.

V is TRBV6-5 and J is TRBJ2-1, with 14 nucleotides matching TRBD2. Germline values: CDR1 MNHEY, CDR2 SVGAGI. The CDR3 has 15 residues. V gave up 6 bases and J gave up 8 bases; unmatched junction bases: 6. The CDR3 is CASSRLAGGRDEQFF. The CDR3 DNA is TGTGCCAGCAGCCGACTAGCGGGAGGGCGGGATGAGCAGTTCTTC.

The chain couples TRBV4-2 to TRBJ1-2; D perhaps matches TRBD1 (5 bases). Germline CDR1 reads LGHNA; CDR2 reads YNFKEQ. The CDR3 spans 16 residues. V lost 1 base and J lost 4, with 16 bases in between. For the CDR3, the DNA is TGTGCCAGCAGCCAAGCCATTGGGAGGGGCATCTATGGCTACACCTTC. It specifies CASSQAIGRGIYGYTF.

J is TRBJ2-3 and V is TRBV6-5; D is uncertain. The V gene lost 5 bases and the J gene lost 1 base, with 10 bases spanning the gap. The CDR3 is 14 amino acids. CDR1 and CDR2 from the germline V gene are MNHEY and SVGAGI. This chain's CDR3 is CASSRRLGTDTQYF. The CDR3 DNA sequence: TGTGCCAGCAGTCGCCGACTGGGCACAGATACGCAGTATTTT.

The chain couples TRBV5-1 to TRBJ2-1, with 9 bases lining up with TRBD2. CDR3 length: 14 residues. V lost 7 bases to trimming and J lost 8 bases; unmatched junction nucleotides: 10. CDR1 is SGHRS, CDR2 YFSETQ, per germline. The CDR3 here is CASAYSGSTDEQFF. The CDR3, as DNA: TGCGCCAGCGCCTATAGCGGGAGTACGGATGAGCAGTTCTTC.

Comments on this clonotype: Relative to the germline gene, one junction end is altered; a read error may explain this. This rearrangement joins TRBV10-3 to TRBJ1-2; D is possibly TRBD1 (5 bases). CDR1 and CDR2 (germline): ENHRY, SYGVKD. This CDR3 is 14 amino acids long. The CDR3 is CTIRADDSSYGYTF. DNA for the CDR3: TGTACCATCAGGGCAGACGATTCGAGCTATGGCTACACCTTC.

The chain couples TRBV7-2 to TRBJ2-7, with no clear D. This CDR3 contains 14 residues. The V end was cut by 4 bases, the J end by 2 bases, with 12 bases between. Germline CDR1 reads SGHTA; CDR2 reads FQGNSA. The CDR3 sequence: CASSSRVPPYEQYF. CDR3 DNA: TGTGCCAGCAGCTCCCGGGTCCCTCCCTACGAGCAGTACTTC.

This clonotype occurred many times. This chain links TRBV7-9 with TRBJ2-7, with unresolved D. The germline V and J ends were trimmed by 5 bases and 2 bases, with 7 bases remaining between them. The CDR3 has 12 residues. Germline loops: CDR1 SEHNR, CDR2 FQNEAQ (reference sequence). The CDR3 region has the DNA TGTGCCAGCAGCCCCCTTACCTACGAGCAGTACTTC. Protein: CASSPLTYEQYF.

This chain connects TRBV7-2 to TRBJ2-1, with D tentatively TRBD2 (5 bases). The CDR3 covers 14 residues. V dropped 2 bases and J dropped 10 bases, with 15 bases sitting between them. The germline gives CDR1 SGHTA, CDR2 FQGNSA. The DNA for the CDR3 is TGTGCCAGCAGCTTAACCACTCGGGGTAGCGAGCAGTTCTTC. Its protein is CASSLTTRGSEQFF.

CDR3: CASSPLAGDPYEQYF. The DNA for the CDR3 is TGTGCCAGCAGCCCTCTAGCGGGAGACCCCTACGAGCAGTACTTC. The V gene is TRBV6-2 or TRBV6-3, the J gene TRBJ2-7, with 10 bases identical to TRBD2. The germline CDR1 and CDR2 sequences are MNHEY and SVGEGT. The CDR3 is 15 residues long. V shed 6 bases, J shed 2 bases, and the junction held 7 bases outside the gene matches.

A few counts support this clonotype. The chain is built from TRBV7-2 and TRBJ2-1, with D unresolved. Trimming cost V 4 bases and J 9 bases, with 13 bases left between them. The germline gives CDR1 SGHTA, CDR2 FQGNSA. The CDR3 is 13 amino acids. The DNA for the CDR3 is TGTGCCAGCAGCTCTACCCCCGCTATTGAGCAGTTCTTC. This gives the protein CASSSTPAIEQFF.

This chain uses TRBV5-6 with TRBJ2-7; TRBD2 matches 10 bases. The CDR3 sequence is 17 residues long. Trimming removed 3 bases from V and 2 bases from J; junction bases left unmatched: 11. Germline lookup yields CDR1 SGHDT and CDR2 YYEEEE. The CDR3: CASSSGPGLAFTYEQYF. The CDR3 coding sequence is TGTGCCAGCAGCTCCGGACCGGGACTAGCGTTTACCTACGAGCAGTACTTC.

This rearrangement joins TRBV10-3 to TRBJ2-5; 7 bases fit TRBD1. The J call is uncertain, as TRBJ2-7 better fits the DNA end. Per germline, CDR1 ENHRY and CDR2 SYGVKD. The CDR3 extends over 13 amino acids. CDR3 residues: CAISGQGRYEQYF. CDR3 DNA: TGTGCCATCAGTGGACAGGGTAGATACGAGCAGTACTTC.

This clonotype was detected only a few times. The rearrangement uses TRBV7-9 and TRBJ2-5, with D perhaps matching TRBD1 or TRBD2 (5 bases each). Trimming took 5 bases from V and 2 from J, leaving 18 bases between them. Germline-derived CDR1 and CDR2 are SEHNR and FQNEAQ (reference sequence). CDR3 length: 16 residues. The CDR3 bases are TGTGCCAGCAGCGAGCGAACCGGGACCCTACAAGAGACCCAGTACTTC. Protein: CASSERTGTLQETQYF.

The chain joins TRBV6-5 to TRBJ2-1, with no clear D. CDR1 is MNHEY and CDR2 is SVGAGI in the germline V gene. The CDR3 sequence is 15 residues long. V was shortened by 5 bases and J by 2 bases, with 13 bases between the two germline ends. The CDR3 is CASSLETGPYNEQFF. The CDR3, as DNA: TGTGCCAGCAGTCTAGAGACTGGCCCCTACAATGAGCAGTTCTTC.

This clonotype was seen once. The gene calls are TRBV11-2 and TRBJ2-1; D may be TRBD1 (6 bases). The germline gives CDR1 SGHAT, CDR2 FQNNGV. The CDR3 runs 13 residues. Trimming shortened V by 3 bases and J by 6 bases, and 9 bases separated the two germline ends. CDR3 protein: CASSFTGTNEQFF. CDR3 bases: TGTGCCAGCAGCTTCACAGGGACCAATGAGCAGTTCTTC.

CDR3 protein: CASRRFLHETQYF. The CDR3 DNA reads as TGTGCCAGCAGGCGGTTTCTACACGAGACCCAGTACTTC. This chain joins TRBV12-3 or TRBV12-4 and TRBJ2-7; D is unclear. The J call may be wrong; the DNA end is better matched by TRBJ2-5. The CDR3 loop spans 13 amino acids.

Here the CDR3 DNA reads TGTGCCAGCAGTCCAACAACCTCCCGGGCCCTACAGCAGTTCTTC. Translation: CASSPTTSRALQQFF. The rearrangement joins TRBV12-3 or TRBV12-4 to TRBJ2-1; D is unclear. The CDR3 runs 15 residues. The V and J ends lost 5 bases and 11 bases respectively, with 22 bases between them.

Note on this clonotype: One end of the junction fails to match germline, which may point to a read error. The genes are TRBV13 and TRBJ2-4; D is uncertain. The J call is in doubt because the DNA end fits TRBJ2-7 better. CDR3 length equals 13 residues. Germline loops: CDR1 PRHDT, CDR2 FYEKMQ (reference sequence). The CDR3 nucleotides read TGTGCCGGCAGCCCTAGAGTCTCTTACGAGCAGTACTTC. Amino acids: CAGSPRVSYEQYF.

Concerning this clonotype itself: Relative to the germline gene, one junction end is altered; a read error may explain this. J is TRBJ2-7 and V is TRBV13; TRBD2 is a possible D gene (6 bases). The CDR3 has 14 amino acids. Germline lookup yields CDR1 PRHDT and CDR2 FYEKMQ (reference sequence). The CDR3 reads CAGSFSGSSYEQYF. The CDR3 nucleotides are TGTGCCGGCAGCTTCTCCGGGAGCTCCTACGAGCAGTACTTC.

V is TRBV12-3 or TRBV12-4 and J is TRBJ2-1; no clear D. Deletions cut 3 bases from V and 6 bases from J, with 9 bases between. This CDR3 region has 13 residues. CDR3: CASSFSSGNEQFF. The CDR3 DNA is TGTGCCAGCAGTTTCTCGTCTGGCAATGAGCAGTTCTTC.

This chain joins TRBV7-9 and TRBJ2-1; TRBD1 aligns across 12 bases. The CDR3 sequence is 18 residues long. Trimming took 6 bases from V and 5 from J; bases not matched to a gene: 14. Germline-derived CDR1 and CDR2 are SEHNR and FQNEAQ (reference sequence). The chain's CDR3 is CASRQSYQGQGANNEQFF. CDR3 DNA: TGTGCCAGCAGACAAAGCTACCAGGGACAGGGGGCCAACAATGAGCAGTTCTTC.